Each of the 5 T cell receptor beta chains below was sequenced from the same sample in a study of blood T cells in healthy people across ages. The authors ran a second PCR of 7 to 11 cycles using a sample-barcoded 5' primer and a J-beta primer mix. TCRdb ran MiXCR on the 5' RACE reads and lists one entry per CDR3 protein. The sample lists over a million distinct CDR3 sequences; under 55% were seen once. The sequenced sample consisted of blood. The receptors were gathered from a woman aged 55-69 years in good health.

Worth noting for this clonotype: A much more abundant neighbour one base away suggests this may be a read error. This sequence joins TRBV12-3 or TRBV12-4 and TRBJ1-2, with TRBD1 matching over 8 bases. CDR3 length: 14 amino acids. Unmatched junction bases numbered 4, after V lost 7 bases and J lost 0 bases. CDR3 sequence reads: CASTSDRANYGYTF. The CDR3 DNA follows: TGTGCCAGCACCTCGGACAGGGCTAACTATGGCTACACCTTC.

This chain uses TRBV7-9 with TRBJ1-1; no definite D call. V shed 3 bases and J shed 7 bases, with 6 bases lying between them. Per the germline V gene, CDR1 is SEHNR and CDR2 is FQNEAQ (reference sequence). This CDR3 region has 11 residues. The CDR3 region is CASSFDNEAFF. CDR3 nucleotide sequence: TGTGCCAGCAGCTTTGACAATGAAGCTTTCTTT.

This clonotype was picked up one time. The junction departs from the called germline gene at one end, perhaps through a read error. The CDR3 bases are TGCAGTACTAGAGATCTGGAAAGCAATCAGCCCCAGCATTTT. Protein sequence: CSTRDLESNQPQHF. The chain uses TRBV20-1 and TRBJ1-5, with no clear D. CDR1 is DFQATT and CDR2 is SNEGSKA in the germline V gene (reference sequence). CDR3 length: 14 amino acids.

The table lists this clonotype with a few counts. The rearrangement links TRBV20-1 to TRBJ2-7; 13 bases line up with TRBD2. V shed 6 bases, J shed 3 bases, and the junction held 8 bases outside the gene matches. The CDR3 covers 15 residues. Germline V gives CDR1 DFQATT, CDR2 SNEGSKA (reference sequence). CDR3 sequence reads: CSARTSGSKNYEQYF. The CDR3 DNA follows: TGCAGTGCCCGGACTAGCGGGAGCAAGAACTACGAGCAGTACTTC.

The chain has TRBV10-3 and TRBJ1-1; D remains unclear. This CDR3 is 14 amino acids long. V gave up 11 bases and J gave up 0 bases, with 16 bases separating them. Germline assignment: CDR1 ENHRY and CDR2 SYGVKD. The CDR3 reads CALLRTSLNTEAFF. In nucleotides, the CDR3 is TGTGCCCTCCTTCGGACGAGTTTGAACACTGAAGCTTTCTTT.